This T cell receptor (beta chain) was identified in a study of blood T cell repertoires in COVID-19. Study summary: Acute-phase and convalescent COVID-19 samples originated in the United States, Italy and Spain. In each case, the material was cDNA or gDNA derived from T cells, B-cell-depleted T cells, or PBMCs.

The CDR3 has 17 amino acids. Germline-derived CDR1 and CDR2 are ENHRY and SYGVKD. The V segment lost 6 bases and the J segment 9 bases; nucleotides outside the gene matches: 17. In the original analysis: Reference gene primer amplification in the assay estimated nucleated cell counts. Measured with immunoSEQ multiplex PCR; TCRdb has only the in-frame clones, and not every one. The V and J calls and clone size were taken over from that table, and D and trimming were inferred from the DNA. The sample has approximately 28,000 clones; 66% are singletons. Sequencing used peripheral blood. The origin of this receptor is a man in his fifties or sixties with active or convalescent COVID-19. The rearrangement joins TRBV10-3 to TRBJ2-2; 9 nucleotides align to TRBD2. CDR3 sequence: CAISSRGGPISAWELFF. The CDR3 nucleotides are TGTGCCATCAGCTCGCGGGGGGGCCCTATCTCTGCCTGGGAGCTGTTTTTT.